The 32 T cell receptor beta chains listed next were all sequenced from one sample in a study of T cell repertoires in cytomegalovirus infection (dated 2019 in TCRdb). The data were produced on an Illumina HiSeq 1500. The public reads were reprocessed in TCRdb via fastp at Q25 and MiXCR, keeping in-frame beta chains. Rows with one shared CDR3 protein collapse into an entry with the most common genes and DNA. Within this sample are 600,000 to 800,000 distinct CDR3 sequences, with 20% to 25% of them counted one time only. Roughly 8% of the sample comes from the top ten. The sample comprised CD8+ T cells from PBMCs. The receptors were sampled from a human donor in good health (CMV status not recorded). Some clones in this sample may be carry-over from other donors' samples.

This chain links TRBV7-9 with TRBJ2-7; either TRBD1 or TRBD2 may fit D (5 bases each). The V gene's germline CDR1 is SEHNR and CDR2 FQNEAQ (reference sequence). V gave up 5 bases and J gave up 4 bases, with 15 bases separating them. The CDR3 is 14 residues long. The CDR3 bases are TGTGCCAGCAGCGACCCCGGGACGTTGTACGAGCAGTACGTC. Encoded protein: CASSDPGTLYEQYV.

This clonotype was recorded many times. Here the CDR3 DNA reads TGTGCCAGCATTGACGGGATCAACACTGAAGCTTTCTTT. Translating gives CASIDGINTEAFF. This chain connects TRBV7-9 to TRBJ1-1; D is uncertain. The CDR3 is made up of 13 amino acids. Germline V gene lookup returns CDR1 SEHNR and CDR2 FQNEAQ (reference sequence). The V end lost 7 bases, the J end lost 2 bases, and 11 bases lay between the germline ends. Complete variable domain (other parts from reference TRBV7-9 and TRBJ1-1): DTGVSQNPRHKITKRGQNVTFRCDPISEHNRLYWYRQTLGQGPEFLTYFQNEAQLEKSRLLSDRFSAERPKGSFSTLEIQRTEQGDSAMYLCASIDGINTEAFFGQGTRLTVV.

This clonotype came up a few times. This clone may be a read error of a much larger clone one base away. This sequence joins TRBV7-6 and TRBJ2-3, with D possibly called TRBD1 or TRBD2 (5 bases each). Trimming removed 4 bases at V and 2 bases at J, with 7 bases between. The CDR3 sequence is 13 residues long. In germline, CDR1 is SGHVS, CDR2 FNYEAQ. The CDR3 sequence: CASSSGTTDTQYF. CDR3 bases: TGTGCCAGCAGCTCAGGGACCACAGATACGCAGTATTTT.

The CDR3 sequence: CRPPGDLSYNEQFF. The CDR3 region has the DNA TGCAGGCCTCCAGGGGATCTCTCCTACAATGAGCAGTTCTTC. This chain joins TRBV29-1 and TRBJ2-1, with D perhaps matching TRBD1 (6 bases). The CDR3 extends over 14 amino acids. Germline lookup yields CDR1 SQVTM and CDR2 ANQGSEA.

This clonotype was seen repeatedly, ten times or more. The chain recombines TRBV7-8 with TRBJ1-1, with a possible D match to TRBD1 (6 bases). Trimming took off 3 bases at V and 7 bases at J, with 18 bases between the two ends. The V gene's germline CDR1 is SGHVS and CDR2 FQNEAQ. The CDR3 is 15 residues long. The CDR3 DNA is TGTGCCAGCAGCTTGGGGGGGCAGGGGAGGGGTGAAGCTTTCTTT. Translated: CASSLGGQGRGEAFF.

This clonotype was detected only a few times. The genes are TRBV7-9 and TRBJ1-2, with D possibly being TRBD1 (5 bases). The CDR3 consists of 16 residues. The ends were cut back, 4 bases at V and 7 bases at J, with 22 bases in the middle. CDR1 SEHNR and CDR2 FQNEAQ come from the germline V gene (reference sequence). This chain's CDR3 is CASSSSGDPITFGYTF. In DNA, the CDR3 is TGTGCCAGCAGCTCCTCGGGGGACCCAATTACTTTTGGCTACACCTTC.

This clonotype has just a few counts. The chain has TRBV29-1 and TRBJ2-2; D is possibly TRBD1 (6 bases). V lost 5 bases, J lost 1 base, and 8 bases lay in between. Per the germline V gene, CDR1 is SQVTM and CDR2 is ANQGSEA. The length of the CDR3 is 13 residues. CDR3 amino acids: CSVSRGNTGELFF. In nucleotides, the CDR3 is TGCAGCGTTTCCAGGGGGAACACCGGGGAGCTGTTTTTT.

This chain connects TRBV29-1 to TRBJ2-1, with 8 bases identical to TRBD1. V lost 4 bases, J lost 0 bases, and 5 bases stayed unmatched. CDR3 length equals 15 residues. Germline V gene lookup returns CDR1 SQVTM and CDR2 ANQGSEA. The CDR3 reads CSVVTGGSSYNEQFF. Here the CDR3 DNA reads TGCAGCGTTGTAACAGGGGGGAGCTCCTACAATGAGCAGTTCTTC.

This clonotype was detected only a few times. V usage is TRBV7-8 and J usage is TRBJ2-1, with 11 bases matching TRBD2. The CDR3 is 15 amino acids. The germline V gene encodes CDR1 SGHVS and CDR2 FQNEAQ. V lost 8 bases, J lost 5 bases, and 8 bases stayed unmatched. Here the CDR3 reads CASGTSGGSDNEQFF. CDR3 nucleotides: TGTGCCAGCGGCACTAGCGGGGGCTCGGACAATGAGCAGTTCTTC.

This clonotype showed up just a few times. The chain recombines TRBV4-1 with TRBJ2-1; TRBD1 or TRBD2 may be the D gene (5 bases each). The CDR3 extends over 18 amino acids. V shed 4 bases and J shed 8 bases, with 27 bases lying between them. Per the germline V gene, CDR1 is MGHRA and CDR2 is YSYEKL. The CDR3 bases are TGCGCCAGCAGCCCGACCCCCGGGACCCCAGTCGAGATCGATGAGCAGTTCTTC. Amino acid sequence: CASSPTPGTPVEIDEQFF.

This clonotype has only a few counts. The V call is TRBV27, the J call TRBJ2-3, with D unclear. Germline assignment: CDR1 MNHEY and CDR2 SMNVEV (reference sequence). This CDR3 is built from 13 residues. V shed 6 bases and J shed 5 bases, with 12 bases lying between them. The CDR3 bases are TGTGCCAGCAGCGTCCTAACGCGAGATACGCAGTATTTT. It translates to CASSVLTRDTQYF.

There are a few counts of this clonotype. The V call is TRBV6-5, the J call TRBJ2-3; 10 bases line up with TRBD2. Losses at the gene ends were 8 bases for V and 5 bases for J; bases not matched to a gene: 10. The CDR3 length is 15 residues. The germline V gene encodes CDR1 MNHEY and CDR2 SVGAGI. The CDR3, as DNA: TGTGCCAGCCTCCGGGTAGCGGGGGGCCGAGATACGCAGTATTTT. Translation: CASLRVAGGRDTQYF.

A remark on this clonotype: This could be a read error, since a much larger clone is one nucleotide away. The V and J genes are TRBV7-9 and TRBJ1-2; weak D call: TRBD1 (6 bases). The CDR3 is 14 amino acids. Trimming took 5 bases from V and 4 from J, leaving 14 bases between them. Germline lookup yields CDR1 SEHNR and CDR2 FQNEAQ (reference sequence). The CDR3 DNA reads as TGTGCCAGCAGCCACAAGGCGGACAGCTATGGCTACACCTTC. The encoded protein is CASSHKADSYGYTF.

The J gene is TRBJ1-1, the V gene TRBV2; D remains unclear. Germline loops: CDR1 SNHLY, CDR2 FYNNEI. This CDR3 has 10 residues. Between the trimmed V and J ends, which lost 8 bases and 7 bases, there was a span of 8 bases. Here the CDR3 reads CASVTREAFF. Written as DNA, the CDR3 is TGTGCCAGCGTTACCCGTGAAGCTTTCTTT.

This clonotype was seen repeatedly, ten times or more. This chain connects TRBV7-2 to TRBJ2-7; D remains unclear. V was trimmed by 1 base and J by 0 bases, leaving 10 bases between them. The CDR3 is 15 amino acids. The V gene's germline CDR1 is SGHTA and CDR2 FQGNSA. CDR3 sequence reads: CASSLEGRSSYEQYF. CDR3 DNA sequence: TGTGCCAGCAGCTTAGAAGGCAGGAGCTCCTACGAGCAGTACTTC.

The CDR3 DNA sequence: TGCAGTGCTAGACCACCGGGACTCCAACGCCGGTCGGGCAATCAGCCCCAGCATTTT. Amino acids: CSARPPGLQRRSGNQPQHF. The V call is TRBV20-1, the J call TRBJ1-5; maybe TRBD1 (5 bases). Germline V CDR1 and CDR2: DFQATT, SNEGSKA (reference sequence). This CDR3 has 19 residues. Trimming shortened V by 2 bases and J by 2 bases, and 25 bases separated the two germline ends.

V is TRBV20-1 and J is TRBJ1-2; D perhaps matches TRBD1 (6 bases). V dropped 3 bases and J dropped 3 bases, with 20 bases sitting between them. CDR1 is DFQATT, CDR2 SNEGSKA, per germline (reference sequence). This CDR3 is 16 amino acids long. As DNA, the CDR3 is TGCAGTGCTAGGGATACAGGGATGATATGGGACTATGGCTACACCTTC. Translation gives CSARDTGMIWDYGYTF.

The sample holds a few counts of this clonotype. V and J are TRBV5-6 and TRBJ2-7; D call uncertain. The V end lost 5 bases, the J end lost 0 bases, and 9 bases lay between the germline ends. Per the germline V gene, CDR1 is SGHDT and CDR2 is YYEEEE. The CDR3 is 13 amino acids. The CDR3 loop is CASRRSASYEQYF. DNA for the CDR3: TGTGCCAGCAGACGGTCAGCCTCCTACGAGCAGTACTTC.

This clonotype was counted many times. The J gene is TRBJ2-6, the V gene TRBV4-3; tentative D call: TRBD1 (6 bases). This CDR3 is built from 15 residues. Trimming took 5 bases from V and 4 from J, leaving 12 bases between them. In germline, CDR1 is LGHNA, CDR2 YSLEER. DNA of the CDR3: TGCGCCAGCAGCACACAGGGAACCGGGGCCAACGTCCTGACTTTC. Translation: CASSTQGTGANVLTF.

This chain joins TRBV2 and TRBJ2-3, with TRBD2 matching over 9 bases. The ends lost 6 bases at V and 7 bases at J; junction bases unmatched: 8. In germline, CDR1 is SNHLY, CDR2 FYNNEI. CDR3 length equals 14 residues. The CDR3 sequence is CASRADLAGNTQYF. DNA of the CDR3: TGTGCCAGCAGGGCGGATCTAGCGGGAAATACGCAGTATTTT. The full variable domain, completed using reference TRBV2 and TRBJ2-3, is EPEVTQTPSHQVTQMGQEVILRCVPISNHLYFYWYRQILGQKVEFLVSFYNNEISEKSEIFDDQFSVERPDGSNFTLKIRSTKLEDSAMYFCASRADLAGNTQYFGPGTRLTVL.

V usage is TRBV18 and J usage is TRBJ2-1; TRBD2 is a possible D gene (6 bases). The CDR3 is 16 amino acids. V was shortened by 4 bases and J by 4 bases, with 17 bases between the two germline ends. Germline V gene lookup returns CDR1 KGHSH and CDR2 LQKENI. In DNA form, the CDR3 reads TGTGCCAGCTCACTCGGGGTAGGAGGGCCGTACAATGAGCAGTTCTTC. Residues: CASSLGVGGPYNEQFF.

The V call is TRBV15, the J call TRBJ2-3; perhaps TRBD2 as D (6 bases). The CDR3 contains 14 residues. Germline-derived CDR1 and CDR2 are LNHNV and YYDKDF (reference sequence). V shed 5 bases and J shed 0 bases, with 9 bases lying between them. The CDR3 here is CATSWRGSTDTQYF. As DNA, the CDR3 is TGTGCCACCAGCTGGCGGGGTAGCACAGATACGCAGTATTTT.

The rearrangement joins TRBV12-3 or TRBV12-4 to TRBJ1-5; the D gene is possibly TRBD1 (5 bases). V lost 1 base to trimming and J lost 0 bases, with 13 bases between them. This CDR3 contains 17 residues. CDR3 in amino acids: CASSLGEGLYSNQPQHF. The CDR3 nucleotides read TGTGCCAGCAGTTTAGGAGAGGGGCTTTATAGCAATCAGCCCCAGCATTTT.

J is TRBJ2-5 and V is TRBV6-2 or TRBV6-3; 8 nucleotides line up with TRBD1. The CDR3 sequence is 17 residues long. Germline V gives CDR1 MNHEY, CDR2 SVGEGT. The V gene end was trimmed by 6 bases and the J gene end by 1 base; junction bases not matched to a gene: 13. The CDR3 nucleotides read TGTGCCAGCAGCCCACTTGGGACAGGATCTGGCCAAGAGACCCAGTACTTC. As protein: CASSPLGTGSGQETQYF.

V gene TRBV7-2 combines with J gene TRBJ2-3, with D perhaps TRBD1 (7 bases). V gave up 4 bases and J gave up 2 bases, with 28 bases separating them. Germline V CDR1 and CDR2: SGHTA, FQGNSA. The CDR3 runs 20 residues. In DNA form, the CDR3 reads TGTGCCAGCAGCTCGCCGGAACCCTCATCCAGGGGGGACCCCACAGATACGCAGTATTTT. Translated: CASSSPEPSSRGDPTDTQYF.

This clonotype was seen many times. The CDR3 coding sequence is TGTGCCAGCAGCTCACCCGAGGGGGTGAACACTGAAGCTTTCTTT. As protein: CASSSPEGVNTEAFF. The rearrangement links TRBV7-9 to TRBJ1-1; tentative D call: TRBD1 (6 bases). This CDR3 region has 15 residues. CDR1 and CDR2 from the germline V gene are SEHNR and FQNEAQ (reference sequence). V lost 4 bases and J lost 0, with 12 bases in between.

There are a few counts of this clonotype. The chain's CDR3 is CASSDAGGNTEAFF. CDR3 nucleotides: TGTGCCAGCAGTGACGCCGGTGGGAACACTGAAGCTTTCTTT. The rearrangement uses TRBV2 and TRBJ1-1; D not certain. Trimming removed 3 bases from V and 1 base from J, with 9 bases in between. This CDR3 contains 14 residues. Germline V gives CDR1 SNHLY, CDR2 FYNNEI.

This clonotype was counted between two and nine times. The chain is built from TRBV12-3 or TRBV12-4 and TRBJ2-1, with TRBD2 matching 9 bases. CDR3 length: 15 residues. Unmatched junction bases numbered 8, after V lost 7 bases and J lost 4 bases. The CDR3 protein is CASTGGLADYNEQFF. CDR3 coding DNA: TGTGCCAGCACGGGGGGACTAGCTGATTACAATGAGCAGTTCTTC.

This clonotype came up a few times. V and J are TRBV2 and TRBJ2-5; D tentatively fits TRBD1 or TRBD2 (5 bases each). CDR1 is SNHLY and CDR2 is FYNNEI in the germline V gene. CDR3 length: 15 residues. The ends were cut back, 6 bases at V and 2 bases at J, with 16 bases in the middle. The CDR3 here is CASSLGPPVQETQYF. The CDR3 DNA follows: TGTGCCAGCAGCCTGGGACCGCCCGTACAAGAGACCCAGTACTTC.

This clonotype was found many times. CDR3 sequence: CASSIGRYNEQFF. CDR3 coding DNA: TGTGCCAGTAGTATTGGCAGGTACAATGAGCAGTTCTTC. The chain has TRBV19 and TRBJ2-1; D ambiguous. From germline, CDR1 is LNHDA and CDR2 SQIVND (reference sequence). There are 13 residues in the CDR3. Trimming stripped 3 bases from V and 4 bases from J, with 7 bases between.

In the case of this clonotype: This could be a read error, since a much larger clone is one nucleotide away. This CDR3 reads CASSLSTTSGGIDSTDTQYF. CDR3 sequence (DNA): TGTGCCAGCAGTTTATCCACCACTAGCGGGGGGATCGACAGCACAGATACGCAGTATTTT. The chain is built from TRBV28 and TRBJ2-3; 12 bases line up with TRBD2. This CDR3 region has 20 residues. Per the germline V gene, CDR1 is MDHEN and CDR2 is SYDVKM. Trimming cost V 1 base and J 0 bases; bases outside gene matches: 11. Full variable domain (missing parts from reference TRBV28 and TRBJ2-3): DVKVTQSSRYLVKRTGEKVFLECVQDMDHENMFWYRQDPGLGLRLIYFSYDVKMKEKGDIPEGYSVSREKKERFSLILESASTNQTSMYLCASSLSTTSGGIDSTDTQYFGPGTRLTVL.

This clonotype was counted a few times. The J gene is TRBJ2-7, the V gene TRBV19, with 7 bases identical to TRBD1. CDR3 length: 16 residues. Germline V gives CDR1 LNHDA, CDR2 SQIVND (reference sequence). Trimming took 5 bases from V and 7 from J; bases not matched to a gene: 17. DNA of the CDR3: TGTGCCAGTAGTCCTTTAGCCGGGACAGTCGGATGGGAGCAGTACGTC. Amino acid sequence: CASSPLAGTVGWEQYV.